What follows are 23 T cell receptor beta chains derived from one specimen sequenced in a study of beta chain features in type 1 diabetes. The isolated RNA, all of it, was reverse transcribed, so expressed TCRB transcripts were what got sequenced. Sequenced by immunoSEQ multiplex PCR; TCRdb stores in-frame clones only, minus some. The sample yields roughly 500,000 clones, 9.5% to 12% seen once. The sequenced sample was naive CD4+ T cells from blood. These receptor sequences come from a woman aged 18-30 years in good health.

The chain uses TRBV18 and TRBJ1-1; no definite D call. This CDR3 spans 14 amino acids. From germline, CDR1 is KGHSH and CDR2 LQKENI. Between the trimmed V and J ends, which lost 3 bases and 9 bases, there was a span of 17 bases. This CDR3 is CASSPRTSVVKAFF. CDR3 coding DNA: TGTGCCAGCTCACCTCGAACTTCCGTTGTGAAAGCTTTCTTT.

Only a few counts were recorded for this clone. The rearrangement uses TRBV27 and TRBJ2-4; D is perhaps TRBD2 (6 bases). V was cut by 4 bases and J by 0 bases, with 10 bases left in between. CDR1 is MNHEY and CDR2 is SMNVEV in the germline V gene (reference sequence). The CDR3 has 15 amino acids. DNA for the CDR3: TGTGCCAGCAGTTCCTCGGGACTAGCCAAAAACATTCAGTACTTC. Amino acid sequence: CASSSSGLAKNIQYF.

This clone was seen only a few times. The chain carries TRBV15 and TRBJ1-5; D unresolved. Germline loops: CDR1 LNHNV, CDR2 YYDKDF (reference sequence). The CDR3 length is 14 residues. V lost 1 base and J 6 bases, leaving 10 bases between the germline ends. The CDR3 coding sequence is TGTGCCACCAGCAGAGGGAGGGTAGGTCAGCCCCAGCATTTT. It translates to CATSRGRVGQPQHF.

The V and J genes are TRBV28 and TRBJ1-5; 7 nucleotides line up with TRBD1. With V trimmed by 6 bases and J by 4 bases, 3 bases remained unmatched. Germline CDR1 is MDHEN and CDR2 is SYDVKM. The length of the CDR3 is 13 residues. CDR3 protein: CASSMDRNQPQHF. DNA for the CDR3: TGTGCCAGCAGCATGGACAGGAATCAGCCCCAGCATTTT.

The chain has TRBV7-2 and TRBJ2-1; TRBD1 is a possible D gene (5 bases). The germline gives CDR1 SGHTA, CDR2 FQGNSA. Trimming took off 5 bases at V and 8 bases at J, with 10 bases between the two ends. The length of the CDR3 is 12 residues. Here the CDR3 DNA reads TGTGCCAGCAGCCTAGGGGCGCATGAGCAGTTCTTC. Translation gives CASSLGAHEQFF.

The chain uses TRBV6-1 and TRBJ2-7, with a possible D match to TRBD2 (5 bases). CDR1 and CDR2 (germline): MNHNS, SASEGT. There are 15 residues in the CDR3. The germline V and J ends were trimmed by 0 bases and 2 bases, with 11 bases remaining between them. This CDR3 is CASSEAGRPTYEQYV. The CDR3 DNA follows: TGTGCCAGCAGTGAAGCAGGGAGACCCACCTACGAGCAGTACGTC.

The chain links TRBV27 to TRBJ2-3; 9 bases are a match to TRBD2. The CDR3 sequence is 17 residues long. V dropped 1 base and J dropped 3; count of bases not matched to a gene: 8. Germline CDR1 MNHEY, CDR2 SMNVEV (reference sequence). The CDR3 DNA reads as TGTGCCAGCAGTTTATTCGCCCTAGCGGGGTTAACAGATACGCAGTATTTT. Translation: CASSLFALAGLTDTQYF.

The CDR3 protein is CASSPRVGSGHFSYEQYF. CDR3 DNA: TGTGCCAGCAGCCCTAGAGTGGGGTCGGGACACTTCTCCTACGAGCAGTACTTC. This chain connects TRBV7-9 to TRBJ2-7, with D tentatively TRBD1 (6 bases). CDR3 length equals 18 residues. CDR1 is SEHNR and CDR2 is FQNEAQ in the germline V gene (reference sequence). Between the trimmed V and J ends, which lost 5 bases and 0 bases, there was a span of 23 bases.

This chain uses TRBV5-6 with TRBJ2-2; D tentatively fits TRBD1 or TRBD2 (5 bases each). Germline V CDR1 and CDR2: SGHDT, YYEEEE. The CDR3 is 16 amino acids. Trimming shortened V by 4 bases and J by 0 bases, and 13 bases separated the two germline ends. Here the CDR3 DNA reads TGTGCCAGCAGCCTGTTTGGGACCACGAACACCGGGGAGCTGTTTTTT. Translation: CASSLFGTTNTGELFF. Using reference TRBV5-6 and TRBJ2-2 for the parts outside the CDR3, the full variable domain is DAGVTQSPTHLIKTRGQQVTLRCSPKSGHDTVSWYQQALGQGPQFIFQYYEEEERQRGNFPDRFSGHQFPNYSSELNVNALLLGDSALYLCASSLFGTTNTGELFFGEGSRLTVL.

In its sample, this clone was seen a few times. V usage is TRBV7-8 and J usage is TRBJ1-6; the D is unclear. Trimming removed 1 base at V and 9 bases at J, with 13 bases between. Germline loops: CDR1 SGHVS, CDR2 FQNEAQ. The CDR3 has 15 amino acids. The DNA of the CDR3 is TGTGCCAGCAGCTTAGTTTGGATGGGGATTTCACCCCTCCACTTT. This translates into CASSLVWMGISPLHF.

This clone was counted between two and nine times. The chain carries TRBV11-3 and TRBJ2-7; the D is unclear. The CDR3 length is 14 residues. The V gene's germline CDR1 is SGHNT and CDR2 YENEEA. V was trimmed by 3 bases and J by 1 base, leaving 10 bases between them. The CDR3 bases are TGTGCCAGCAGCTTGGTTGGCAGATCCTACGAGCAGTACTTC. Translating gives CASSLVGRSYEQYF.

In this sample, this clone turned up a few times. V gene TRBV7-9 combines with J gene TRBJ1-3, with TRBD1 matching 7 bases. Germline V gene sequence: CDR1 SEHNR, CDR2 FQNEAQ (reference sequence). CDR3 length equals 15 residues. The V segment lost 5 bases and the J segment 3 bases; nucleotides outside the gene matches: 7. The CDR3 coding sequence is TGTGCCAGCAGCCCAACAGGGGTGTATGGAAACACCATATATTTT. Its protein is CASSPTGVYGNTIYF.

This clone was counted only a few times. In DNA, the CDR3 is TGCAGCGTTGAACGGGACAGTCGAGTCGGCACAGATACGCAGTATTTT. Translating gives CSVERDSRVGTDTQYF. The chain is built from TRBV29-1 and TRBJ2-3, with 7 bases fitting TRBD1. CDR1 is SQVTM, CDR2 ANQGSEA, per germline. The CDR3 runs 16 residues. J gave up 1 base and V 2 bases, and 9 bases lay outside the gene matches.

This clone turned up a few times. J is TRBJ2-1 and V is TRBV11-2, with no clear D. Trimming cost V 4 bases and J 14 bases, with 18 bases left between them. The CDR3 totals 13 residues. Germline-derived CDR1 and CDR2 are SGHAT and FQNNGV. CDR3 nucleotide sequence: TGTGCCAGCAGCTCGCTTTTTTTAATCCCAGAGTTCTTC. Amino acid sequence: CASSSLFLIPEFF.

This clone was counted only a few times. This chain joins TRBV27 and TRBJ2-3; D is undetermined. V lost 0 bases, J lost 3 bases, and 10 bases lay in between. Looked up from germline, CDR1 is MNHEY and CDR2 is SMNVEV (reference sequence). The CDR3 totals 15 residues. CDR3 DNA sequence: TGTGCCAGCAGTTTATCACCAACGTGGACAGATACGCAGTATTTT. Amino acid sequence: CASSLSPTWTDTQYF.

In DNA form, the CDR3 reads TGTGCCAGCAGTGTCGCGCAAGCGAACACCGGGGAGCTGTTTTTT. It specifies CASSVAQANTGELFF. The chain recombines TRBV2 with TRBJ2-2; D gene uncertain. Germline CDR1 and CDR2: SNHLY and FYNNEI. Trimming cost V 4 bases and J 0 bases, with 9 bases left between them. CDR3 length: 15 amino acids.

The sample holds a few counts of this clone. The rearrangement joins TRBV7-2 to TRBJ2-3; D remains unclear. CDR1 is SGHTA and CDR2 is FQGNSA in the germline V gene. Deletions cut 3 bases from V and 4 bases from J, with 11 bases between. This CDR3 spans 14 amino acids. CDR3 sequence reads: CASSFWAVADTQYF. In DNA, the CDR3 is TGTGCCAGCAGCTTTTGGGCAGTTGCAGATACGCAGTATTTT.

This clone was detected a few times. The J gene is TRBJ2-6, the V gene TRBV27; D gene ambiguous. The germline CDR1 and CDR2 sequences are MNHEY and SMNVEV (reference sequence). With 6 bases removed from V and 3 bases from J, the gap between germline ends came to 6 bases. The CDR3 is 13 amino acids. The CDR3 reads CASRPNGANVLTF. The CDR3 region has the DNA TGTGCCAGCAGGCCGAATGGGGCCAACGTCCTGACTTTC.

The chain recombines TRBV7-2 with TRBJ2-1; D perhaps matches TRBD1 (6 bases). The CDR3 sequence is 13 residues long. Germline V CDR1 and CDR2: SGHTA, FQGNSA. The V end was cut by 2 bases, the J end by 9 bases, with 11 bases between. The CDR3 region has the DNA TGTGCCAGCAGCTTACACAGGGCAGGTGAGCAGTTCTTC. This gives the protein CASSLHRAGEQFF. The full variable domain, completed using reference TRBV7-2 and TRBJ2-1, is GAGVSQSPSNKVTEKGKDVELRCDPISGHTALYWYRQSLGQGLEFLIYFQGNSAPDKSGLPSDRFSAERTGGSVSTLTIQRTQQEDSAVYLCASSLHRAGEQFFGPGTRLTVL.

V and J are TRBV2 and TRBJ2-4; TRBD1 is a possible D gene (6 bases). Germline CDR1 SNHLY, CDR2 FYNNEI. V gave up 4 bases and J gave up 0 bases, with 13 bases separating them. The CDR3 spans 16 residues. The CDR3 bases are TGTGCCAGCAGTGCTCCGGGACACATAGCCAAAAACATTCAGTACTTC. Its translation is CASSAPGHIAKNIQYF. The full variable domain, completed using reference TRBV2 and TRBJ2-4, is EPEVTQTPSHQVTQMGQEVILRCVPISNHLYFYWYRQILGQKVEFLVSFYNNEISEKSEIFDDQFSVERPDGSNFTLKIRSTKLEDSAMYFCASSAPGHIAKNIQYFGAGTRLSVL.

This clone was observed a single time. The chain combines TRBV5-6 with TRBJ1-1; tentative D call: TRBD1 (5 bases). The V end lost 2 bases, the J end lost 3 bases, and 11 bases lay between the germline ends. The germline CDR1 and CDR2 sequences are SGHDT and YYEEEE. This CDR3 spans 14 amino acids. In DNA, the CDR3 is TGTGCCAGCAGCTTTCCGGGAGGGGACACTGAAGCTTTCTTT. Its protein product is CASSFPGGDTEAFF.

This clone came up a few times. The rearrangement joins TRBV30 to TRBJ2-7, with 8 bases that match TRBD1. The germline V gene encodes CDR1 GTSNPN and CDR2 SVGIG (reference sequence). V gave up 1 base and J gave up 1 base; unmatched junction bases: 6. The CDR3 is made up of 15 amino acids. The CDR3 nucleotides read TGTGCCTGGAGTGCTCTGGACAGGGCATCCTACGAGCAGTACTTC. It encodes CAWSALDRASYEQYF.

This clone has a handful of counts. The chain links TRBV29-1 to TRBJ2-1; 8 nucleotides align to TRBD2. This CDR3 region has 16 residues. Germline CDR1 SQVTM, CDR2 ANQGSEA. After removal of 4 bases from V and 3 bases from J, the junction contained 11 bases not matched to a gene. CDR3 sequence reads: CSVGAWASGSYNEQFF. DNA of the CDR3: TGCAGCGTTGGAGCCTGGGCAAGCGGGAGCTACAATGAGCAGTTCTTC.